This note documents a single T cell receptor (beta chain) sequence. This receptor's antigen is unknown. No base qualities exist here, and no much larger clone lies one base off it. TCRbeta CDR3 regions were amplified from genomic DNA by means of the immunoSEQ Assay, a bias-controlled multiplex PCR. Under the source paper's analysis protocol: The number of nucleated cells in each sample was estimated by amplification of reference gene primers within the assay. Sequence reads were collapsed and filtered to measure the absolute abundance of every unique TCRbeta CDR3 rearrangement. Productive Simpson clonality was computed per sample as the square root of Simpson's diversity index over productive rearrangements. This immuneACCESS table, as held by TCRdb, lists in-frame sequences with V and J called but not all clones. Of the missing ones, under half trace to an unresolved V gene in checked studies; the others have no known cause. Clone size and the V and J calls come from that table; the DNA yielded D and trimming. The sample yields fewer than 300,000 clones; around 88% were counted once. 8.8% of the sample comes from the top ten.

The source of the sample is a study of blood T cell repertoires in COVID-19 (dated by TCRdb to 2020 to 2022). Some background on the complete study: Samples covering the acute and convalescent phases of COVID-19 were provided by collaborators in the United States, Italy and Spain. The material from the prospective study consisted of cDNA or gDNA derived from T cells, B-cell-depleted T cells, or PBMCs. Deeply sampled blood TCRbeta repertoires from subjects exposed to, actively infected with, or recovered from COVID-19 were included in the dataset. The repertoires were made available in a free public database intended to serve as a resource for research on the immune response to SARS-CoV-2. Samples came from the ongoing ImmuneRACE study (first 160 participants) plus 1,254 subjects from 6 global collaborators. The sample metadata nearly always contained a de-identified subject ID, COVID-19 status, age in years and sex. Where available, HLA class I and class II types were obtained from metadata supplied by the sample provider rather than from assay-based typing. What the authors observed across the whole study: Clinical and demographic metadata were provided uncurated, with the amount varying by source and participant.

V drops 4 bases and J drops 3 bases, leaving 18 bases in between. The CDR1 and CDR2 encoded by the germline V gene are ENHRY and SYGVKD. Including the terminal cysteine and phenylalanine, the CDR3 comprises 16 residues. Of the read, only the CDR3 DNA is kept; its 48 bases are in frame from base 1. Participants in the prospective study were aged roughly 18 to 100 years, lived in 20 to 25 United States geographic areas, and enrolled through a virtual design. Cohort assignment in the prospective study relied on participant-reported clinical history from a screening survey and a study questionnaire. Recovered participants in ImmuneRACE Cohort 3 were defined by two consecutive negative NP/OP PCR tests, clearance by a healthcare professional, or resolution of symptoms. Mobile phlebotomists in the prospective study collected whole blood, serum and a nasopharyngeal or oropharyngeal swab from every participant. Prospective study participants could optionally give additional blood draws and questionnaires over an approximately 2-month period. Prospective study blood samples were shipped either frozen or at room temperature before DNA extraction.

Sequences were obtained from PBMCs or T cells enriched from blood (not recorded which). The chain joins TRBV10-3 to TRBJ1-2; perhaps TRBD1 is the D gene, with 5 bases matching. This receptor was taken from a man aged 35 to 55 who had recovered from COVID-19. This receptor has the CDR3 CAISVPGGVGDYGYTF. The sequenced DNA is TGTGCCATCAGTGTCCCGGGAGGGGTTGGTGACTATGGCTACACCTTC.